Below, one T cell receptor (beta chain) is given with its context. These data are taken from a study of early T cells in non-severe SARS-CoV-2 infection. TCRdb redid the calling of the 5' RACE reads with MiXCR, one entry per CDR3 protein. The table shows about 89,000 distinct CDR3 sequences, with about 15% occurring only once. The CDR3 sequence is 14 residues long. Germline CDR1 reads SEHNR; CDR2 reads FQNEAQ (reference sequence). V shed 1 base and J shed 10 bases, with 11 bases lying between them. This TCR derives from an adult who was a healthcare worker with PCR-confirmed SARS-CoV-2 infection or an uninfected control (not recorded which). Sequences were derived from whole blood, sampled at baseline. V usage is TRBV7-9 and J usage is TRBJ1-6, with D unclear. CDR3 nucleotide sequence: TGTGCCAGCAGCTTAGGAAACAGCGAATCACCCCTCCACTTT. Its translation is CASSLGNSESPLHF.